Described below is a single T cell receptor (beta chain) sequence and its context. Its matching antigen is unknown. This entry comes from a study of T-cell reconstitution after alpha-beta-depleted transplantation in children. Points from the study as a whole: The authors attributed T-cell counts and diversity one year after transplant mostly to newly produced T cells. There were reportedly several hundred expanded graft clones from which alpha-beta T cells came about two months after transplant. There were some patients whose high TCRbeta diversity at day 60 came from surviving recipient T cells and thymic progenitors.

A TCRbeta library incorporating unique molecular identifiers was prepared. TCRdb ran MiXCR on the PCR reads and lists one entry per CDR3 protein. This table has fewer than 35,000 distinct CDR3 sequences, roughly a sixth appearing once. Germline assignment: CDR1 MNHNS and CDR2 SASEGT. V lost 2 bases to trimming and J lost 5 bases, with 13 bases between them. This CDR3 contains 15 residues. The sample consisted of PBMCs, mostly from graft donor cells, taken 60 days after TCRalphabeta/CD19-depleted stem cell transplant. The TCR sequence derives from a male patient aged 2-15 years who had a stem cell transplant for acute lymphoblastic leukemia, so the T cells may come from the graft donor. The rearrangement links TRBV6-1 to TRBJ2-1; D is unclear. CDR3 amino acids: CASSENMGRNNEQFF. For the CDR3, the DNA is TGTGCCAGCAGTGAAAATATGGGTCGGAACAATGAGCAGTTCTTC.